The 21 T cell receptor beta chains below all came from one sample that was sequenced in a study of T cells after yellow fever vaccination. Each CDR3 protein gets one entry after TCRdb re-called the 5' RACE reads with MiXCR. The sample lists about 58,000 distinct CDR3 sequences, more than 5.5% occurring once. Material: CD8+ T cells sorted from PBMCs, obtained on the day of the first yellow fever vaccination. The receptor set was obtained from a man between 18 and 29 years old who received the YFV17D yellow fever vaccine.

This clonotype occurred many times. The V and J genes are TRBV12-3 or TRBV12-4 and TRBJ1-1, with D tentatively TRBD1 (6 bases). This CDR3 is built from 13 residues. Between the trimmed V and J ends, which lost 6 bases and 10 bases, there was a span of 18 bases. The CDR3 coding sequence is TGTGCCAGCAGCAATAGCGGGGGGCGGGGAGCTTTCTTT. Translated, it gives CASSNSGGRGAFF.

This clonotype was observed a handful of times. The chain joins TRBV20-1 to TRBJ2-5; unclear D gene. V lost 3 bases and J 3 bases, leaving 8 bases between the germline ends. Germline V gene lookup returns CDR1 DFQATT and CDR2 SNEGSKA (reference sequence). This CDR3 comprises 12 residues. The CDR3 sequence: CSARRVEETQYF. CDR3 in DNA: TGCAGTGCTAGGCGAGTGGAAGAGACCCAGTACTTC.

This clonotype was detected many times. This chain joins TRBV4-1 and TRBJ1-1; 8 nucleotides line up with TRBD1. V gave up 4 bases and J gave up 5 bases; unmatched junction bases: 6. The CDR3 runs to 14 residues. Per the germline V gene, CDR1 is MGHRA and CDR2 is YSYEKL. CDR3 nucleotide sequence: TGCGCCAGCAGCCCTTTACAGGGGGAGACTGAAGCTTTCTTT. Translating it yields CASSPLQGETEAFF.

The rearrangement joins TRBV6-1 to TRBJ1-2; 8 nucleotides agree with TRBD1. This CDR3 is built from 14 residues. Unmatched junction bases numbered 6, after V lost 6 bases and J lost 3 bases. Germline V lookup: CDR1 MNHNS, CDR2 SASEGT. CDR3 in amino acids: CASRVTGVDYGYTF. The CDR3 DNA sequence: TGTGCCAGCAGAGTGACAGGGGTTGACTATGGCTACACCTTC.

This clonotype was seen at least ten times. This sequence joins TRBV11-2 and TRBJ1-2; TRBD1 aligns across 8 bases. The junction had 7 bases not matched to a gene; V was cut back by 3 bases and J by 7 bases. This CDR3 contains 14 residues. CDR1 is SGHAT and CDR2 is FQNNGV in the germline V gene. CDR3 bases: TGTGCCAGCAGCTTCGGACAGGGATCGTTTGGCTACACCTTC. Translation gives CASSFGQGSFGYTF.

This clonotype turned up a few times. This rearrangement joins TRBV27 to TRBJ2-7; perhaps TRBD1 as D (6 bases). Germline V gene sequence: CDR1 MNHEY, CDR2 SMNVEV (reference sequence). Trimming removed 8 bases at V and 1 base at J, with 18 bases between. CDR3 length: 15 amino acids. CDR3 coding DNA: TGTGCCAGCCCCAATAGAGGACAGACTTCCTACGAGCAGTACGTC. As protein: CASPNRGQTSYEQYV.

This clonotype was seen a handful of times. The V and J genes are TRBV14 and TRBJ2-1; D possibly corresponds to TRBD2 (5 bases). The CDR3 runs to 13 residues. V lost 5 bases, J lost 15 bases, and 20 bases lay in between. Germline V CDR1 and CDR2: SGHDN, FVKESK. CDR3 residues: CASSWVTSGSLFF. CDR3 in DNA: TGTGCCAGCAGCTGGGTTACTAGTGGATCGCTGTTCTTC.

This clonotype has more than one count but fewer than ten. V usage is TRBV10-2 and J usage is TRBJ2-4, with D possibly matching TRBD2 (5 bases). The CDR3 is made up of 12 amino acids. The germline V and J ends were trimmed by 4 bases and 8 bases, with 9 bases remaining between them. In germline, CDR1 is WSHSY, CDR2 SAAADI. The CDR3 DNA follows: TGCGCCAGCAGTGGAGGGCTTGACATTCAGTACTTC. Its protein is CASSGGLDIQYF.

This clonotype was observed at least ten times. The chain combines TRBV7-9 with TRBJ2-1; 8 nucleotides match TRBD1. The germline V gene encodes CDR1 SEHNR and CDR2 FQNEAQ (reference sequence). The ends lost 6 bases at V and 8 bases at J; junction bases unmatched: 6. This CDR3 has 13 amino acids. This chain's CDR3 is CASSPTGVDEQFF. CDR3 DNA sequence: TGTGCCAGCAGTCCGACAGGGGTGGATGAGCAGTTCTTC.

This chain connects TRBV6-2 or TRBV6-3 to TRBJ2-3; unclear D gene. This CDR3 has 13 residues. Germline lookup yields CDR1 MNHEY and CDR2 SVGEGT. V was pared by 8 bases and J by 4 bases, with 13 bases between. The CDR3 DNA reads TGTGCCAGCTCGGGTCCGGGCGCAGATACGCAGTATTTT. Its translation is CASSGPGADTQYF.

This clonotype showed up many times. J is TRBJ1-2 and V is TRBV11-2, with D unclear. Trimming pared 5 bases from V and 0 bases from J, leaving 7 bases between. The V gene's germline CDR1 is SGHAT and CDR2 FQNNGV. This CDR3 contains 13 residues. CDR3 protein: CASSLHPNYGYTF. The CDR3 DNA reads as TGTGCCAGCAGCCTCCACCCTAACTATGGCTACACCTTC.

The V call is TRBV4-3, the J call TRBJ1-2, with D possibly TRBD1 on 5 matching bases. The CDR3 spans 15 residues. V dropped 1 base and J dropped 6 bases, with 15 bases sitting between them. Germline V lookup: CDR1 LGHNA, CDR2 YSLEER. The CDR3 DNA reads as TGCGCCAGCAGCCAAGCTTATGGGTGGGGGGATGGCTACACCTTC. This encodes CASSQAYGWGDGYTF.

This clonotype was observed many times. The CDR3 here is CASSLEGAGQPQHF. The CDR3 DNA reads as TGTGCCAGCAGCTTAGAGGGGGCAGGGCAGCCCCAGCATTTT. The chain uses TRBV7-9 and TRBJ1-5; TRBD1 matches at 7 bases. The germline V gene has CDR1 SEHNR and CDR2 FQNEAQ (reference sequence). The CDR3 length is 14 residues. With V trimmed by 1 base and J by 7 bases, 4 bases remained unmatched.

This clonotype was recorded many times. The gene calls are TRBV12-3 or TRBV12-4 and TRBJ2-1; D is undetermined. The CDR3 is 16 amino acids. V was cut by 4 bases and J by 1 base, with 14 bases left in between. The CDR3 DNA reads TGTGCCAGCAGTTCCCCCTCGGCCGGGTCCTACAATGAGCAGTTCTTC. This gives the protein CASSSPSAGSYNEQFF.

The genes are TRBV7-9 and TRBJ2-3; D possibly corresponds to TRBD2 (6 bases). The ends were cut back, 1 base at V and 6 bases at J, with 11 bases in the middle. Germline lookup yields CDR1 SEHNR and CDR2 FQNEAQ (reference sequence). The CDR3 is 14 residues long. The DNA for the CDR3 is TGTGCCAGCAGCTTAGAGGGGAGGATGGATACGCAGTATTTT. It yields the protein CASSLEGRMDTQYF.

This clonotype appeared many times. This chain joins TRBV4-2 and TRBJ2-1; D is perhaps TRBD1 or TRBD2 (5 bases each). The CDR3 is 14 amino acids. Per germline, CDR1 LGHNA and CDR2 YNFKEQ. V was shortened by 3 bases and J by 5 bases, with 11 bases between the two germline ends. CDR3 bases: TGTGCCAGCAGCCAGGGGACCGCCGACAATGAGCAGTTCTTC. It specifies CASSQGTADNEQFF.

In this sample, this clonotype turned up a few times. The chain combines TRBV12-3 or TRBV12-4 with TRBJ2-3; D unresolved. The CDR3 has 12 amino acids. The V end was cut by 3 bases, the J end by 4 bases, with 5 bases between. As DNA, the CDR3 is TGTGCCAGCAGTTTTATATCAGATACGCAGTATTTT. Translation gives CASSFISDTQYF.

This clonotype came up a few times. The chain joins TRBV29-1 to TRBJ2-1; D is possibly TRBD2 (5 bases). This CDR3 region has 12 residues. Trimming took off 7 bases at V and 5 bases at J, with 12 bases between the two ends. Germline CDR1 reads SQVTM; CDR2 reads ANQGSEA. The CDR3 nucleotides are TGCAGCGCTACTAGTCTCCACAATGAGCAGTTCTTC. Its translation is CSATSLHNEQFF.

This chain uses TRBV4-2 with TRBJ2-5, with D possibly matching TRBD2 (5 bases). The CDR3 loop spans 17 amino acids. V was cut by 0 bases and J by 1 base, with 15 bases left in between. CDR1 and CDR2 (germline): LGHNA, YNFKEQ. The CDR3 nucleotides are TGTGCCAGCAGCCAAGACCCGGTGGGAGCGCCCCAAGAGACCCAGTACTTC. Translated, it gives CASSQDPVGAPQETQYF.

This clonotype was observed at least ten times. The chain uses TRBV5-1 and TRBJ2-3, with unresolved D. The V end lost 4 bases, the J end lost 4 bases, and 13 bases lay between the germline ends. The length of the CDR3 is 14 residues. CDR1 and CDR2 (germline): SGHRS, YFSETQ. Written as DNA, the CDR3 is TGCGCCAGCAGCCATAGTAATTCTGCAGATACGCAGTATTTT. It yields the protein CASSHSNSADTQYF.

This rearrangement joins TRBV4-2 to TRBJ2-3; 14 bases are a match to TRBD2. Germline V lookup: CDR1 LGHNA, CDR2 YNFKEQ. V shed 1 base, J shed 5 bases, and the junction held 5 bases outside the gene matches. This CDR3 is built from 17 residues. CDR3 loop: CASSQGLAGGREDTQYF. The CDR3 DNA is TGTGCCAGCAGCCAAGGACTAGCGGGGGGGCGTGAAGATACGCAGTATTTT.